The 12 T cell receptor beta chains listed next were all sequenced from one sample in a study of OX40 agonist ivuxolimab in advanced cancers. Clones were sequenced by immunoSEQ multiplex PCR, and TCRdb holds only the in-frame ones, with some missing. Of about 91,000 clones listed, 70% to 90% are singletons. The specimen comprised CD4+ or CD8+ T cells sorted from blood, sampled in a trial of the OX40 agonist ivuxolimab. Source of these receptors: an adult with an advanced solid tumor such as melanoma, head and neck, liver or kidney cancer.

The table lists this clone with a count of one. V gene TRBV5-1 combines with J gene TRBJ2-7; no clear D. The CDR3 extends over 13 amino acids. The germline V and J ends were trimmed by 9 bases and 3 bases, with 16 bases remaining between them. CDR1 and CDR2 from the germline V gene are SGHRS and YFSETQ. The chain's CDR3 is CATSWGLHYEQYF. The CDR3 region has the DNA TGCGCCACCTCATGGGGTCTACACTACGAGCAGTACTTC.

The chain is built from TRBV30 and TRBJ1-4, with TRBD1 matching over 8 bases. The CDR3 is 13 amino acids. The junction had 4 bases not matched to a gene; V was cut back by 2 bases and J by 8 bases. CDR1 is GTSNPN, CDR2 SVGIG, per germline (reference sequence). The CDR3 DNA reads as TGTGCCTGGAGTCCCGGACAGGGAGAAAAACTGTTTTTT. Residues: CAWSPGQGEKLFF.

The CDR3 DNA is TGCGCCAGCAGCTTAAGGACTAGCGGGATGTATAATGAGCAGTTCTTC. As protein: CASSLRTSGMYNEQFF. The genes are TRBV5-1 and TRBJ2-1; 12 nucleotides match TRBD2. V lost 2 bases to trimming and J lost 7 bases; unmatched junction nucleotides: 7. CDR1 is SGHRS, CDR2 YFSETQ, per germline. This CDR3 is built from 16 residues.

In DNA, the CDR3 is TGTGCCAGCAGTGATAAGGAGTACGAGCAGTACTTC. Residues: CASSDKEYEQYF. The V gene is TRBV2, the J gene TRBJ2-7; D uncertain. Per germline, CDR1 SNHLY and CDR2 FYNNEI. V lost 3 bases and J 4 bases, leaving 7 bases between the germline ends. The CDR3 has 12 amino acids.

V gene TRBV28 combines with J gene TRBJ2-3; 9 nucleotides align to TRBD1. V trimming: 5 bases; J trimming: 6 bases; junction bases outside the gene matches: 6. Germline-derived CDR1 and CDR2 are MDHEN and SYDVKM. The length of the CDR3 is 14 residues. The CDR3: CASSTGQGTDTQYF. CDR3 sequence (DNA): TGTGCCAGCAGTACGGGACAGGGAACCGATACGCAGTATTTT. The full variable domain, with the rest looked up from reference TRBV28 and TRBJ2-3, is DVKVTQSSRYLVKRTGEKVFLECVQDMDHENMFWYRQDPGLGLRLIYFSYDVKMKEKGDIPEGYSVSREKKERFSLILESASTNQTSMYLCASSTGQGTDTQYFGPGTRLTVL.

The rearrangement links TRBV28 to TRBJ2-4; D uncertain. CDR1 is MDHEN, CDR2 SYDVKM, per germline. The CDR3 is 14 amino acids. V was cut by 5 bases and J by 0 bases, with 8 bases left in between. The CDR3 loop is CASSTSTAKNIQYF. The CDR3 DNA reads TGTGCCAGCAGTACCTCAACAGCCAAAAACATTCAGTACTTC.

The V and J genes are TRBV7-8 and TRBJ2-6; D uncertain. Trimming took off 5 bases at V and 4 bases at J, with 15 bases between the two ends. This CDR3 has 16 amino acids. Germline CDR1 reads SGHVS; CDR2 reads FQNEAQ. CDR3 in DNA: TGTGCCAGCAGCACCCTGACGGATCCCGGGGCCAACGTCCTGACTTTC. Its protein is CASSTLTDPGANVLTF. Combining the CDR3 with reference TRBV7-8 and TRBJ2-6 gives the whole variable domain GAGVSQSPRYKVAKRGQDVALRCDPISGHVSLFWYQQALGQGPEFLTYFQNEAQLDKSGLPSDRFFAERPEGSVSTLKIQRTQQEDSAVYLCASSTLTDPGANVLTFGAGSRLTVL.

This clone occurred once. This chain joins TRBV7-2 and TRBJ2-2; TRBD2 matches 15 bases. With V trimmed by 4 bases and J by 7 bases, 4 bases remained unmatched. This CDR3 spans 16 amino acids. Per the germline V gene, CDR1 is SGHTA and CDR2 is FQGNSA. CDR3 residues: CASSSGLAGGLGELFF. For the CDR3, the DNA is TGTGCCAGCAGCTCGGGACTAGCGGGGGGACTCGGGGAGCTGTTTTTT.

The chain recombines TRBV6-1 with TRBJ1-3; TRBD1 aligns across 8 bases. The V gene end was trimmed by 6 bases and the J gene end by 0 bases; junction bases not matched to a gene: 4. CDR1 MNHNS and CDR2 SASEGT come from the germline V gene. The CDR3 sequence is 15 residues long. The CDR3 protein is CASSGDRSSGNTIYF. The CDR3 coding sequence is TGTGCCAGCAGCGGGGACAGGAGCTCTGGAAACACCATATATTTT.

The chain recombines TRBV7-9 with TRBJ2-5, with D perhaps given as TRBD1 or TRBD2 (5 bases each). The CDR3 runs to 15 residues. Trimming pared 1 base from V and 2 bases from J, leaving 11 bases between. Germline lookup yields CDR1 SEHNR and CDR2 FQNEAQ (reference sequence). CDR3 sequence: CASSLGGTEQETQYF. For the CDR3, the DNA is TGTGCCAGCAGCTTAGGGGGGACGGAACAAGAGACCCAGTACTTC.

J is TRBJ2-3 and V is TRBV10-3; D is undetermined. This CDR3 is 12 amino acids long. V dropped 10 bases and J dropped 1 base, with 9 bases sitting between them. CDR1 and CDR2 (germline): ENHRY, SYGVKD. The CDR3 nucleotides read TGTGCCAACGCGGACCGCACAGATACGCAGTATTTT. Protein product: CANADRTDTQYF.

The V and J genes are TRBV7-6 and TRBJ2-5; D ambiguous. Germline CDR1 and CDR2: SGHVS and FNYEAQ. Trimming took off 4 bases at V and 2 bases at J, with 2 bases between the two ends. This CDR3 spans 11 amino acids. The CDR3 protein is CASSYQETQYF. The CDR3 DNA follows: TGTGCCAGCAGCTATCAAGAGACCCAGTACTTC.